This T cell receptor beta chain derives from a study of shared clonotypes between healthy human individuals. Study at large: Three plates each covered CD4 naive and memory; CD8 naive two, CD8 memory one.

Germline CDR1 reads SGHRS; CDR2 reads YFSETQ. V dropped 0 bases and J dropped 4 bases, with 8 bases sitting between them. The CDR3 spans 13 residues. Produced via immunoSEQ multiplex PCR; TCRdb's table is partial and in-frame only. In the table there are approximately 1.5 million clones, approximately 98.5% of which are singletons. None of the donors, who were healthy HIV-negative adults, had recently had acute infections or vaccinations. The sequence derives from a man aged 25-45 years in good health. Sequencing used naive CD4+ T cells sorted from blood. Subset specified: CD45RA+ positively selected. This chain links TRBV5-1 with TRBJ2-7; D not resolved. CDR3 sequence: CASSLAHRYEQYF. The CDR3 DNA reads as TGCGCCAGCAGCTTGGCCCACAGATACGAGCAGTACTTC.